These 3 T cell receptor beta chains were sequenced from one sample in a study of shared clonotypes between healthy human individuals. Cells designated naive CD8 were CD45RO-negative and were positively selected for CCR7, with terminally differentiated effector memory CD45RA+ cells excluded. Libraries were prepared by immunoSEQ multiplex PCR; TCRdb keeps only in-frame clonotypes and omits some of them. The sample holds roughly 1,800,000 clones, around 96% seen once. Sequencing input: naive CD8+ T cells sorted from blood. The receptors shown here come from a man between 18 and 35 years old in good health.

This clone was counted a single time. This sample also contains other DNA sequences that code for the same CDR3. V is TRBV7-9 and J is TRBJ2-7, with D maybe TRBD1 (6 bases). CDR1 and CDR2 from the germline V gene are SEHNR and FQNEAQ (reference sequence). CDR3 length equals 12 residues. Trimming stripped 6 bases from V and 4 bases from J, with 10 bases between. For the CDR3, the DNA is TGTGCCAGCAGTGGAACAGGGTACGAGCAGTACTTC. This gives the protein CASSGTGYEQYF. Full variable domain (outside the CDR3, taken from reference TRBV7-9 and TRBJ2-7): DTGVSQNPRHKITKRGQNVTFRCDPISEHNRLYWYRQTLGQGPEFLTYFQNEAQLEKSRLLSDRFSAERPKGSFSTLEIQRTEQGDSAMYLCASSGTGYEQYFGPGTRLTVT.

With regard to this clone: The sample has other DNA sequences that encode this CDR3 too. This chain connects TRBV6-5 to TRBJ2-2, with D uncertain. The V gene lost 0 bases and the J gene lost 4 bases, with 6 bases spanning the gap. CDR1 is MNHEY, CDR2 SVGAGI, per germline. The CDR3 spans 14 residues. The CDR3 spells CASSYSMATGELFF. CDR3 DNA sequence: TGTGCCAGCAGTTACTCGATGGCCACCGGGGAGCTGTTTTTT.

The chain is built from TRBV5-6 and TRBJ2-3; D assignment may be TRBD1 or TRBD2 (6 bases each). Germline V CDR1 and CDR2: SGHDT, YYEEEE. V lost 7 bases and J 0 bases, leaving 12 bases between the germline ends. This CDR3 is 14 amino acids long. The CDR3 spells CASGGGTSTDTQYF. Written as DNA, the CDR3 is TGTGCCAGCGGAGGGGGGACTAGCACAGATACGCAGTATTTT.